The TCR beta chain described here comes from a study of blood T cell repertoires in COVID-19 (dated by TCRdb to the early 2020s). The study in broad terms: The collaborator samples originated in the United States, Italy and Spain and spanned the acute and convalescent phases of COVID-19. The prospective study material was composed of cDNA or gDNA derived from T cells, B-cell-depleted T cells, or PBMCs. The dataset comprised deeply sampled blood TCRbeta repertoires from subjects exposed to, actively infected with, or recovered from COVID-19. The repertoires were made available in a free public database intended to serve as a resource for research on the immune response to SARS-CoV-2. The samples were drawn from two sources: the first 160 participants of the ongoing ImmuneRACE study, and fewer than 1,500 subjects contributed by 6 global collaborators. The sample metadata nearly always contained a de-identified subject ID, COVID-19 status, age in years and sex. Where available, HLA class I and class II types were obtained from metadata supplied by the sample provider rather than from assay-based typing.

A note on this clone: Its antigen remains undetermined. Base qualities are not recorded, but no much larger clone differs from it by a single base.

What the work shows at the level of the full study, not this receptor alone: Clinical and demographic metadata were provided uncurated, with the amount varying by source and participant.

One collaborating source in Seattle enrolled patients during active infection and followed them longitudinally through the course of disease. Each collaborating institution followed its own protocols to collect whole blood in K2EDTA tubes. For TCRbeta analysis, collaborators shipped samples in one of three forms: frozen whole blood, isolated PBMCs, or DNA extracted from either of those sample types. TCRbeta CDR3 regions were amplified from genomic DNA using the immunoSEQ Assay, a bias-controlled multiplex PCR. In the original analysis: Within the assay, amplification of reference gene primers was used to estimate how many nucleated cells each sample contained. To quantify the absolute abundance of each unique TCRbeta CDR3 rearrangement, sequence reads were collapsed and filtered. For each sample, productive Simpson clonality was calculated as the square root of Simpson's diversity index across productive rearrangements. Entries here come from immuneACCESS through TCRdb and include only in-frame sequences with V and J called. Some clones fail to appear in such tables; in the studies checked, an unresolved V gene covers under half of the shortfall, and the cause of the remainder is unknown. The V and J calls and clone size come from that table; D and trimming were worked out from the DNA. Recorded for this sample are 250,000 to 350,000 clones; roughly 84% of them occurred a single time. 0.87% of the sample is taken by the ten largest.

From a lookup of the germline V gene, CDR1 and CDR2 are MGHRA and YSYEKL. Including cysteine and phenylalanine, the CDR3 has 16 amino acids. This entry keeps only the CDR3 DNA: 48 bases, framed from base 1. For this chain, trimming is 4 bases at the V end and 6 bases at the J end, and the number of junction bases without a gene match is 6. The chain is encoded by TRBV4-1 joined to TRBJ2-3, and 14 junctional nucleotides match TRBD2. This TCR was recovered from a human donor with COVID-19, enrolled during active disease. The donor label of this sample is uncertain. Sequenced material: peripheral blood. The base sequence is TGCGCCAGCAGCCCGACTAGCGGGAGGGTCGCGGATACGCAGTATTTT. Its translation is CASSPTSGRVADTQYF.